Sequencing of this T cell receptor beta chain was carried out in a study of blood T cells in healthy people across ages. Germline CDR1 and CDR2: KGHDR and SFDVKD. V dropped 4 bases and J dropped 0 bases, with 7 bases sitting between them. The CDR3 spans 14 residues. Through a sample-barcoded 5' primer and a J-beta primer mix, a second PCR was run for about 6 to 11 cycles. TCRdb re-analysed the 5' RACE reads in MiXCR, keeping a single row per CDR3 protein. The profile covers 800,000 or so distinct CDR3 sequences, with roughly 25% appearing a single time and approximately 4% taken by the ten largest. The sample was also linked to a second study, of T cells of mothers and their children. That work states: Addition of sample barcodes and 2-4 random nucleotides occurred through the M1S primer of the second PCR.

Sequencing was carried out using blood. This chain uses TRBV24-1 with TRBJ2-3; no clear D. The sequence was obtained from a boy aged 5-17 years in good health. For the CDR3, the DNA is TGTGCCACCAGTGACGCAGTCAGCACAGATACGCAGTATTTT. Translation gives CATSDAVSTDTQYF.